This T cell receptor (beta chain) was retrieved from a study of blood T cell repertoires in COVID-19. As for the study in general: PBMCs, B-cell-depleted T cells, or T cells were the source of the cDNA or gDNA that made up the material.

Original processing notes: From reference gene primer amplification, estimates of nucleated cell counts were derived. Using immunoSEQ multiplex PCR, the repertoire was profiled, and TCRdb retains in-frame clones only, with some absent. Clonal size and the V and J genes are those of that table, whereas D and trimming came from the DNA. This sample carries some 97,000 clones, over 85% of them seen once, and the ten largest clones take around 5.7%. Trimming left V 0 bases short and J 8 bases short, with 13 bases between. CDR1 is SEHNR, CDR2 FQNEAQ, per germline (reference sequence). This CDR3 has 14 amino acids.

V gene TRBV7-9 combines with J gene TRBJ1-2; weak D call: TRBD1 (5 bases). The TCR was taken from a man between 65 and 80 years old with acute or convalescent COVID-19. Sequencing was done on a sample of peripheral blood. The chain's CDR3 is CASSLAATVGGYTF. CDR3 coding DNA: TGTGCCAGCAGCTTAGCCGCGACAGTGGGGGGCTACACCTTC.